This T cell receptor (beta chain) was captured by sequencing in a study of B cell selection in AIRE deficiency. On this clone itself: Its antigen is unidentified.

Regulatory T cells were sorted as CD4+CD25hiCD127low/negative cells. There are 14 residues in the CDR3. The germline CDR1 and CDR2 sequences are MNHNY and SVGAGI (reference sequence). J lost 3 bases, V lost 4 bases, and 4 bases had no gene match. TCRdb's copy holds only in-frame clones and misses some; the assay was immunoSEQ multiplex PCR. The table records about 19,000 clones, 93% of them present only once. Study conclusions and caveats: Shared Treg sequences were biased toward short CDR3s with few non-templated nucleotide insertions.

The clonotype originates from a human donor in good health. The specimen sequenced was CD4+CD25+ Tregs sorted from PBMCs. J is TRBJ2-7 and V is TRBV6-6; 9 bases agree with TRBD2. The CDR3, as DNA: TGTGCCAGCAGTTGGGCACTAGCGGGCTACGAGCAGTACTTC. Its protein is CASSWALAGYEQYF.